These T cell receptor beta chains were read from a single sample in a study of early T cells in non-severe SARS-CoV-2 infection. TCRdb itself ran the 5' RACE reads through MiXCR, one entry per CDR3 protein. There are about 40,000 distinct CDR3 sequences in the sample; over 4% occur only once, and about 5% lies in the top ten. What was sequenced was whole blood. Receptor source: an adult who was a healthcare worker with PCR-confirmed SARS-CoV-2 infection or an uninfected control (not recorded which). Both conserved end residues are part of each CDR3. A D gene is named only where the DNA matches it firmly. Clone size is stated in some rows and not others, as once, few, many or a class when expanded.

v_call,d_call,clone_size,j_call,cdr3_nt,cdr3_aa
TRBV12-3/TRBV12-4,TRBD2,few,TRBJ2-1,TGTGCCAGCAGATCGCGGGGGGCCAGCTACAATGAGCAGTTCTTC,CASRSRGASYNEQFF
TRBV20-1,NA,NA,TRBJ2-3,TGCAGTGCTACCGGGCCCGGGGGAGATACGCAGTATTTT,CSATGPGGDTQYF
TRBV5-8,NA,many,TRBJ2-2,TGTGCCAGCAGCCAGAGATTGGCCGGGGAGCTGTTTTTT,CASSQRLAGELFF
TRBV28,TRBD1,many,TRBJ2-7,TGTGCCAGCAAACCGGGACAGGTGCCCTACGAGCAGTACTTC,CASKPGQVPYEQYF
TRBV10-1,NA,many,TRBJ1-1,TGCGCCAGCAGTGTAGGGGAGAACACTGAAGCTTTCTTT,CASSVGENTEAFF
TRBV3-1,TRBD2,many,TRBJ2-2,TGTGCCAGCAGCCACAGAATAGCGGGAGACTCTTCCGGGGAGCTGTTTTTT,CASSHRIAGDSSGELFF
TRBV6-6,NA,many,TRBJ2-1,TGTGCCAGCAGCCTACAGGGTTTCGATGAGCAGTTCTTC,CASSLQGFDEQFF
TRBV19,TRBD1,many,TRBJ1-5,TGTGCCAGTAGCAGCACGGCGGCAGGGGGCCAGCCCCAGCATTTT,CASSSTAAGGQPQHF
TRBV20-1,TRBD2,many,TRBJ2-3,TGCAGTGCTAGGTCCGGGACTAGCGGCACAGATACGCAGTATTTT,CSARSGTSGTDTQYF
TRBV6-5,NA,few,TRBJ2-7,TGTGCCAGCAGTTACTCACGGCTGGGGTCCTACGAGCAGTACTTC,CASSYSRLGSYEQYF
TRBV10-3,NA,few,TRBJ1-5,TGTGCCATCAGTGAGACAGGGTGGAATCAGCCCCAGCATTTT,CAISETGWNQPQHF
TRBV11-2,TRBD2,few,TRBJ2-1,TGTGCCAGCAGCCCCAGGACTAGCGGGGGGAAGCATGAGCAGTTCTTC,CASSPRTSGGKHEQFF
TRBV9,NA,few,TRBJ2-1,TGTGCCAGCAGCCTCCAGACTAGGGCCGCGAAGGATGAGCAGTTCTTC,CASSLQTRAAKDEQFF
TRBV28,NA,many,TRBJ2-7,TGTGCCAGCAGTCTCGGGAGCTACGAGCAGTACTTC,CASSLGSYEQYF
TRBV12-3/TRBV12-4,NA,many,TRBJ2-1,TGTGCCAGCAGTTTTTTCAATGAGCAGTTCTTC,CASSFFNEQFF
TRBV7-2,NA,NA,TRBJ1-1,TGTGCCAGCAGCTTAGCGGGGGGGCTTGTGACTGAAGCTTTCTTT,CASSLAGGLVTEAFF
TRBV27,NA,medium-sized,TRBJ1-1,TGTGCCAGCAGTCGGAGGGGGACTGAAGCTTTCTTT,CASSRRGTEAFF
TRBV6-7,TRBD1,many,TRBJ2-2,TGTGCCAGCAGTTATGCCAATACAGGGGGCGACACCGGGGAGCTGTTTTTT,CASSYANTGGDTGELFF
TRBV29-1,NA,few,TRBJ2-7,TGCAGCGTTGTTGTTCTGGACAGCACCTACGAGCAGTACTTC,CSVVVLDSTYEQYF
TRBV7-2,NA,many,TRBJ1-2,TGTGCCAGCAGCTTTACAAGCAGGGAGGATGGCTACACCTTC,CASSFTSREDGYTF
TRBV6-5,TRBD2,many,TRBJ2-7,TGTGCCAGCAGTTACCTACTAGCGGGAGGGCCCCGGGGCGAGCAGTACTTC,CASSYLLAGGPRGEQYF
TRBV5-5,NA,many,TRBJ1-1,TGTGCCAGCAGCCCGTCAGGACAGTCGGGGACTGAAGCTTTCTTT,CASSPSGQSGTEAFF
TRBV5-6,NA,many,TRBJ1-2,TGTGCCAGCAGCCCCACCCTGGAGGGCTATGGCTACACCTTC,CASSPTLEGYGYTF
TRBV7-2,NA,many,TRBJ2-1,TGTGCCACCCGCCGGGCATCGGGAAACAATGAGCAGTTCTTC,CATRRASGNNEQFF
TRBV20-1,NA,many,TRBJ1-1,TGCAGTGCTAGCGAAGACAGATACACTGAAGCTTTCTTT,CSASEDRYTEAFF
TRBV15,NA,many,TRBJ2-7,TGTGCCACCAGCAGAGTACGGGAGTTGGAGCAGTACTTC,CATSRVRELEQYF
TRBV6-5,NA,many,TRBJ1-2,TGTGCCAGCAGGGCAGTCCCTTATGGCTACACCTTC,CASRAVPYGYTF
TRBV4-2,NA,many,TRBJ2-3,TGTGCCAGCAGCCAAGATGGGACCCCGGGGGCCACAGATACGCAGTATTTT,CASSQDGTPGATDTQYF
TRBV28,TRBD1,many,TRBJ1-1,TGTGCCAGCAGTTCAGGGGGGATCGCTGAAGCTTTCTTT,CASSSGGIAEAFF